This T cell receptor (beta chain) was retrieved from a study of neurological immune-mediated disorders. Study-wide points: None of the CDR3 amino acid sequences found in expanded clones was shared across subjects. This suggests that the TCR-beta repertoires were private in all groups. Grouping of repertoires by phylogeny put those of 18 of 34 multiple sclerosis patients into a single related-CDR3 cluster, a possible signature.

5'RACE with 10-nucleotide random UMIs generated the cDNA. TCRdb itself ran the 5' RACE reads through MiXCR, one entry per CDR3 protein. Of tens of thousands of distinct CDR3 sequences in the sample, under 4.5% are singletons; the top ten hold just under 3%. This clonotype showed up many times. The antigen is not known. The sequence derives from a woman aged 50 to 60 with multiple sclerosis. The source material was PBMCs.

In DNA, the CDR3 is TGTGCCAGCAGCGTTGGGGTTGCACAAAACACTGAAGCTTTCTTT. It yields the protein CASSVGVAQNTEAFF. This chain links TRBV7-9 with TRBJ1-1; D ambiguous. The V gene's germline CDR1 is SEHNR and CDR2 FQNEAQ (reference sequence). The CDR3 is 15 residues long. V was pared by 5 bases and J by 2 bases, with 15 bases between.